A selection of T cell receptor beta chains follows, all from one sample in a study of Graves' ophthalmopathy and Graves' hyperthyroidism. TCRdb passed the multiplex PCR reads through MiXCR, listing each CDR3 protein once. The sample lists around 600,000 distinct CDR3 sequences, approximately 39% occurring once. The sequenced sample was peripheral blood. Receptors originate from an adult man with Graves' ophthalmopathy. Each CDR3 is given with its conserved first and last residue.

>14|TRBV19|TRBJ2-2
CASSINQWTGELFF
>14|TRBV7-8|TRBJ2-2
CASSFGRRTGELFF
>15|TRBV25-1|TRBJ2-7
CASSARDRGRPEQYF
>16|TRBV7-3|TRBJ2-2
CASSANYRGQTGELFF
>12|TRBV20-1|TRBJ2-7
CSVQVATYEQYF
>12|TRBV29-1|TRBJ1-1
CSSYGVRTEAFF
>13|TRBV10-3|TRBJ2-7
CAISDELVYEQYF
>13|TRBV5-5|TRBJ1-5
CASSREGGQPQHF
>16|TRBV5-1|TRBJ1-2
CASSLQDGTGIYGYTF
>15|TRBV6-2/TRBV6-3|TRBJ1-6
CASSYSSQGVSPLHF
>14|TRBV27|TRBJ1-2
CASSPLADAYGYTF
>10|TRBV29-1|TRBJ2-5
CSQDGETQYF
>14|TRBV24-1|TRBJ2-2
CAASDLSNTGELFF
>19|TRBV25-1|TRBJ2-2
CASSYSIPRGYVGTGELFF
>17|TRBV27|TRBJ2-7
CASSFSAGDRGTYEQYF
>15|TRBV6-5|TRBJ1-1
CASSYVTTVFSEAFF
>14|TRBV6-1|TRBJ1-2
CASSEWYGSYGYTF
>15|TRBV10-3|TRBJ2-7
CAIRSEGQGADEQYF
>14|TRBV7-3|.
CASSLSGRNNEQFF
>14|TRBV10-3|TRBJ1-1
CAISEGQGITEAFF
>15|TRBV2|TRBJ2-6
CASLILAVGAYVLTF
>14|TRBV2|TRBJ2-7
CASSVGTGADEQYF
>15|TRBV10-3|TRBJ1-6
CAISGAGTGESPLHF
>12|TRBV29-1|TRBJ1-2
CSDSTTNYGYTF
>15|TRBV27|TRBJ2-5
CASSSSPTVVETQYF
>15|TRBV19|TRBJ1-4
CASSYRGGQGEKLFF
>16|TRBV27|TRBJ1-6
CASSLSAHWGDSPLHF
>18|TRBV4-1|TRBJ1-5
CASSPLARQGIHNQPQHF
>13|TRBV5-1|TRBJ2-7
CASSDSLGYEQYF
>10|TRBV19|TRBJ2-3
CASGRDTQYF
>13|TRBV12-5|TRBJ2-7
CASGLGVSYEQYF
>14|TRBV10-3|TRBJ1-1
CAIGPQGGLAEAFF
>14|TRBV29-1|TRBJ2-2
CSLLTRLNTGELFF
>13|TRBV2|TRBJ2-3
CASSTIAGYTQYF
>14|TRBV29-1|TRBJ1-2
CSQVDGSLGYGYTF
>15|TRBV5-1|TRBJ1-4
CASSLAAGSNEKLFF
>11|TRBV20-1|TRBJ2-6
CSARGRETEAF
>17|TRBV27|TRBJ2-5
CASSPMLAGGPRETQYF
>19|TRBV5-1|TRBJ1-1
CASSSYRLPEQGLGTEAFF
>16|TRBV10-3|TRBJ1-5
CASSLRFGYGNQPQHF
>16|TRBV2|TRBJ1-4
CASSRQGASTNEKLFF
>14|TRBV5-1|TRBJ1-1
CASSTGGVHTEAFF
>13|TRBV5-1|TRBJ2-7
CASSTSGGHEQYF
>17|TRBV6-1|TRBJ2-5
CASSYSAGGNAWETQYF